The 7 T cell receptor beta chains presented below share a single source sample, sequenced in a study of T cell repertoires in cytomegalovirus infection. Antigen specificity for these receptors is unknown. TCRdb re-analysed the reads in MiXCR, keeping a single row per CDR3 protein. The profile covers 450,000 to 600,000 distinct CDR3 sequences, with roughly 46% appearing a single time and around 45% taken by the ten largest. This specimen was cultured PBMCs, taken from culture after CMV antigen stimulation. The source of these receptors is a human donor in good health (CMV status not recorded). Some clones in this sample may be carry-over from other donors' samples.

This clonotype was picked up a small number of times. The genes are TRBV7-8 and TRBJ2-3; 12 bases match TRBD2. This CDR3 spans 17 amino acids. Germline assignment: CDR1 SGHVS and CDR2 FQNEAQ. Trimming removed 5 bases from V and 1 base from J; junction bases left unmatched: 7. The CDR3 sequence is CASSTQRTSGGTDTQYF. DNA for the CDR3: TGTGCCAGCAGCACCCAAAGGACTAGCGGGGGCACAGATACGCAGTATTTT.

The J gene is TRBJ1-1, the V gene TRBV7-2, with TRBD1 identical over 7 bases. The ends lost 5 bases at V and 4 bases at J; junction bases unmatched: 4. Germline V lookup: CDR1 SGHTA, CDR2 FQGNSA. The CDR3 contains 13 residues. The CDR3 loop reads CASSIQGRTEAFF. For the CDR3, the DNA is TGTGCCAGCAGCATACAGGGGCGCACTGAAGCTTTCTTT. The full variable domain, with the rest looked up from reference TRBV7-2 and TRBJ1-1, is GAGVSQSPSNKVTEKGKDVELRCDPISGHTALYWYRQSLGQGLEFLIYFQGNSAPDKSGLPSDRFSAERTGGSVSTLTIQRTQQEDSAVYLCASSIQGRTEAFFGQGTRLTVV.

The chain links TRBV6-1 to TRBJ1-4; D is unresolved. Germline V gene data show CDR1 as MNHNS and CDR2 as SASEGT. V shed 2 bases and J shed 2 bases, with 15 bases lying between them. This CDR3 has 17 residues. The CDR3, as DNA: TGTGCCAGCAGTGAAACAGCTCCTCGGTGGACTAATGAAAAACTGTTTTTT. Translated: CASSETAPRWTNEKLFF.

A few counts support this clonotype. This sequence joins TRBV12-3 or TRBV12-4 and TRBJ1-1; no clear D gene. The V end lost 4 bases, the J end lost 6 bases, and 6 bases lay between the germline ends. The CDR3 extends over 11 amino acids. DNA of the CDR3: TGTGCCAGCAGTTCCTATGCTGAAGCTTTCTTT. Its protein product is CASSSYAEAFF.

On this clonotype itself: One end of the junction does not line up with germline, which may come from a read error. CDR3 protein: CASTLGVGTDTQYF. CDR3 DNA sequence: TGTGCCAGCACCTTAGGGGTCGGCACAGATACGCAGTATTTT. The chain links TRBV7-2 to TRBJ2-3, with D possibly matching TRBD1 (5 bases). CDR1 and CDR2 (germline): SGHTA, FQGNSA. The CDR3 loop spans 14 amino acids.

The count of this clonotype is one. The V and J genes are TRBV4-2 and TRBJ2-7; D remains unclear. The CDR3 totals 15 residues. The germline V gene encodes CDR1 LGHNA and CDR2 YNFKEQ. The ends were cut back, 0 bases at V and 5 bases at J, with 14 bases in the middle. The CDR3 DNA sequence: TGTGCCAGCAGCCAAGATTGGTTTGGGTCAAACGAGCAGTACTTC. This gives the protein CASSQDWFGSNEQYF.

The rearrangement links TRBV11-2 to TRBJ2-5; no definite D call. Trimming took off 5 bases at V and 7 bases at J, with 17 bases between the two ends. Looked up from germline, CDR1 is SGHAT and CDR2 is FQNNGV. The CDR3 loop spans 14 amino acids. CDR3 DNA sequence: TGTGCCAGCAGCCCCAGCATGGCCCCAGGGACCCAGTACTTC. Its translation is CASSPSMAPGTQYF.